The clone carrying this T cell receptor (beta chain) was seen more than once but under ten times. The antigen is unknown. Patients aged 18 to 65 had newly diagnosed hyperthyroidism lasting under 2 months. This CDR3 has 14 residues. The V gene's germline CDR1 is SGHRS and CDR2 YFSETQ. The V end was cut by 4 bases, the J end by 4 bases, with 14 bases between. This sample was included in a study of T cells in Graves' hyperthyroidism and ophthalmopathy. Findings and caveats of the study: Most thyroid clonotypes that were expanded above 0.001 also turned up in blood. The model anticipated ophthalmopathy a median about 7 months pre-onset.

Using RNA transcripts as the source, TCR beta CDR3 regions were amplified. HTBI primers were used for first-round RT-PCR of the TCR CDR3. From the multiplex PCR reads, TCRdb called clonotypes with MiXCR, one entry per CDR3 protein. The data hold approximately 610,000 distinct CDR3 sequences, with about a sixth observed a single time. The rearrangement uses TRBV5-1 and TRBJ1-2; possible D gene TRBD1, 6 bases. The TCR originated in a woman in her late teens or twenties with Graves' hyperthyroidism. The sample comprised blood. CDR3 in DNA: TGCGCCAGCAGCCACGGGGGGGGGCCCTATGGCTACACCTTC. Translating it yields CASSHGGGPYGYTF.